Listed below are T cell receptor beta chains from one sample, sequenced in a study of T cells after somatic rescue of genetic block. TCRdb's table, derived via immunoSEQ multiplex PCR, lists solely in-frame clones and lacks some. Counted here are some 15,000 clones, about 70% occurring once; the ten biggest clones make up approximately 15%. The sequenced material came from peripheral blood mononuclear cells (PBMCs). Source of these receptors: a boy between 10 and 17 years old. CDR3s include the opening cysteine and the closing phenylalanine or tryptophan. A D gene is named only where the DNA matches it firmly. Expanded clones get a size class; other rows say once, few or many, or leave the size out.

TGTGCCAGCAGTTACCCGACAGATACTAACTATGGCTACACCTTC CASSYPTDTNYGYTF TRBJ1-2 . TRBV28 .
TGTGCCTGGAGTGTGTCAGGGGGCCCCACCAACAAGCAGTACTTC CAWSVSGGPTNKQYF TRBJ2-7 TRBD1 TRBV30 .
TGCGCCAGCAGCTTGGGAGGGGCAGGTTACCCCGCAACTAATGAAAAACTGTTTTTT CASSLGGAGYPATNEKLFF TRBJ1-4 . TRBV5-1 .
TGTGCCACGGGACGGGGGGGGTACAATGAGCAGTTCTTC CATGRGGYNEQFF TRBJ2-1 TRBD2 TRBV5-4 .
TGTGCTAGTGGCATCGACAGGGGGCTTACACCAGATACGCAGTATTTT CASGIDRGLTPDTQYF TRBJ2-3 TRBD1 TRBV12-5 .
TGTGCCAGTACAGCCGCGGCCTACGAGCAGTACTTC CASTAAAYEQYF TRBJ2-7 . TRBV2 .
TGTGCCAGCAGTCCCCAGGATCGGCGGGGGCTACACAATGAGCAGTTCTTC CASSPQDRRGLHNEQFF TRBJ2-1 . TRBV6-4 .
TGTGCCAGCAGCATTTTTAGCGGGAGGCCCCACAATGAGCAGTTCTTC CASSIFSGRPHNEQFF TRBJ2-1 TRBD2 TRBV4-2 few
TGTGCCAGCAGCTTAAGGGGGGACCTAAATACGCAGTATTTT CASSLRGDLNTQYF TRBJ2-3 . TRBV7-3 .
TGTGCTAGCAGCTTAGCAGAGGGTACTGAAGCTTTCTTT CASSLAEGTEAFF TRBJ1-1 . TRBV7-7 .
TGTGCCAGCAACACAGGTTATAGCAATCAGCCCCAGCATTTT CASNTGYSNQPQHF TRBJ1-5 . TRBV5-5 few
TGTGCCAGCAGCGTAGACGGAGCTCCTAACTATGGCTACACCTTC CASSVDGAPNYGYTF TRBJ1-2 . TRBV9 .
TGTGCCAGCAGCTTAGGGAGCGGGAGAACCACAGATACGCAGTATTTT CASSLGSGRTTDTQYF TRBJ2-3 TRBD2 TRBV11-3 few